The clone carrying this TCR beta chain was found once. This sample was taken from a study of CD8+ T cells in alopecia areata. Noted treatment: oral pan-JAK inhibitor, 5-10 mg twice daily. It was cDNA, reverse transcribed from extracted RNA, that served as the sequencing template. TCRdb keeps only in-frame clones here, not all; method: immunoSEQ multiplex PCR. Of about 190,000 clones listed, 50% to 60% are singletons. Germline V gene sequence: CDR1 SGHVS, CDR2 FNYEAQ. Trimming removed 1 base from V and 3 bases from J; junction bases left unmatched: 9. This CDR3 is 17 amino acids long. The clonotype comes from a human donor with alopecia areata. The V gene is TRBV7-6, the J gene TRBJ2-1; 7 nucleotides match TRBD2. Sequences were derived from CD4+ T cells sorted from blood, sampled at week 4, from a patient treated with tofacitinib. The CDR3 loop is CASSLGPGTNRYNEQFF. CDR3 in DNA: TGTGCCAGCAGCTTAGGCCCGGGGACTAACCGCTACAATGAGCAGTTCTTC. Full variable domain (remainder filled in from reference TRBV7-6 and TRBJ2-1): GAGVSQSPRYKVTKRGQDVALRCDPISGHVSLYWYRQALGQGPEFLTYFNYEAQQDKSGLPNDRFSAERPEGSISTLTIQRTEQRDSAMYRCASSLGPGTNRYNEQFFGPGTRLTVL.